This T cell receptor beta chain was recovered during a study of T cell responses to AZD1222 COVID-19 vaccine. For this clone: Its target is not known.

Overall study findings and caveats: Reports indicate that nearly half of spike-specific TCRs are directed at unmutated variant regions.

The data were produced by immunoSEQ multiplex PCR, yet TCRdb's version contains in-frame clones alone and is incomplete. The table includes 120,000 or so clones, about 89% detected once. V dropped 0 bases and J dropped 6; count of bases not matched to a gene: 10. The CDR3 is made up of 17 amino acids. CDR1 is LGHDT, CDR2 YNNKEL, per germline (reference sequence). The material was peripheral blood, obtained on day 0 of MenACWY control vaccination. The J gene is TRBJ1-2, the V gene TRBV3-1 (or the pseudogene TRBV3-2), with TRBD1 matching 10 bases. This sequence was found in an adult in good health. CDR3 residues: CASSQEGLGTGADGYTF. The CDR3 nucleotides are TGTGCCAGCAGCCAAGAAGGTTTAGGGACAGGGGCCGATGGCTACACCTTC.